In this sample, the clone carrying this T cell receptor (beta chain) turned up a few times. Its antigen remains unknown. The record originates from a study of cytomegalovirus exposure and HLA in healthy donors. Study-level points and caveats: A later analysis linked some 17,000 TCR beta sequences to HLA alleles at 0.05 false discovery rate. High sensitivity and specificity were reportedly achieved when the classifier diagnosed cytomegalovirus status.

13 Jbeta primers and 60 Vbeta primers were used for the PCR. Sequencing used immunoSEQ multiplex PCR; TCRdb keeps in-frame clones, though not all of them. The sample carries around 130,000 clones, approximately 8.7% recorded once. The length of the CDR3 is 13 residues. Germline loops: CDR1 MNHEY, CDR2 SMNVEV (reference sequence). V gave up 2 bases and J gave up 0 bases, with 5 bases separating them. The clonotype was recovered from a man aged 40-49 years in good health and CMV-seronegative. Material: PBMCs. The J gene is TRBJ2-7, the V gene TRBV27; no firm D call. This CDR3 is CASSLVISYEQYF. CDR3 DNA: TGTGCCAGCAGTTTAGTCATCTCCTACGAGCAGTACTTC.